Sequencing of this TCR beta chain was carried out in a study of cytotoxic CD8 clonotypes in ibrutinib-treated CLL. Whole-study results and caveats: Treatment left the uncommon public clonotypes either contracted or stable in frequency. Clonality measured at baseline exceeded age-matched healthy donors, tracking circulating CD8+ T-cell counts.

In regard to this clone: Its matching antigen is unknown.

Produced via immunoSEQ multiplex PCR; TCRdb's table is partial and in-frame only. The data hold some 200,000 clones, with about four fifths observed a single time. V was clipped by 1 base and J by 5 bases, with 14 bases between them. CDR1 LNHDA and CDR2 SQIVND come from the germline V gene (reference sequence). This CDR3 has 15 amino acids. The chain carries TRBV19 and TRBJ1-2; D may be TRBD1 (5 bases). The sequence was collected from a human donor with chronic lymphocytic leukemia. The starting material was PBMCs, obtained after 12 months of ibrutinib treatment. The CDR3 reads CASSIVSVGTYGYTF. The CDR3 DNA follows: TGTGCCAGTAGTATAGTTAGCGTCGGGACTTATGGCTACACCTTC.